This T cell receptor (beta chain) originates from a study of blood T cell repertoires in COVID-19. Study-level information: From the United States, Italy and Spain came samples of acute and convalescent COVID-19.

Germline V gene data show CDR1 as SGHRS and CDR2 as YFSETQ. The CDR3 has 15 amino acids. Trimming took off 0 bases at V and 7 bases at J, with 16 bases between the two ends. Assay used: immunoSEQ multiplex PCR; TCRdb lists only in-frame clones, some missing. The sample lists approximately 160,000 clones; roughly 83% were seen once. The chain has TRBV5-1 and TRBJ1-1; D perhaps matches TRBD1 (6 bases). Sample: PBMCs or T cells enriched from blood (not recorded which). The sequence was obtained from a woman between 50 and 59 years old who had recovered from COVID-19. The CDR3 region is CASSLVHGQQSEAFF. CDR3 in DNA: TGCGCCAGCAGCTTGGTTCATGGACAGCAAAGTGAAGCTTTCTTT. The full variable domain, its missing parts supplied by reference TRBV5-1 and TRBJ1-1, is KAGVTQTPRYLIKTRGQQVTLSCSPISGHRSVSWYQQTPGQGLQFLFEYFSETQRNKGNFPGRFSGRQFSNSRSEMNVSTLELGDSALYLCASSLVHGQQSEAFFGQGTRLTVV.